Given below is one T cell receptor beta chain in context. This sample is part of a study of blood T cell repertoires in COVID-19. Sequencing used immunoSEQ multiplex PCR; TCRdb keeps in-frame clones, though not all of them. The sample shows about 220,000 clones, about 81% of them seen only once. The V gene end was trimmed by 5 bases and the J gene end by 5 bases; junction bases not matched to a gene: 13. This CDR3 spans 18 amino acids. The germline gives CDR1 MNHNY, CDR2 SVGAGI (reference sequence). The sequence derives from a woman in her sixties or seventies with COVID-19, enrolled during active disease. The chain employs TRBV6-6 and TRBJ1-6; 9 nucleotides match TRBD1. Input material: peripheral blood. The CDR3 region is CASSRNPTGGMDNSPLHF. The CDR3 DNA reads TGTGCCAGCAGTCGGAACCCGACAGGGGGAATGGATAATTCACCCCTCCACTTT.